This passage covers 18 T cell receptor beta chains from one sample sequenced in a study of blood T cell repertoires in COVID-19. Sequencing used immunoSEQ multiplex PCR; TCRdb keeps in-frame clones, though not all of them. The sample lists 400,000 to 550,000 clones; around 90% were seen once. Sequenced sample: PBMCs or T cells enriched from blood (not recorded which). All receptors derive from a woman aged 18-29 years with acute COVID-19.

This clone was detected only a few times. The chain has TRBV4-1 and TRBJ1-2, with D hard to call. The germline V gene has CDR1 MGHRA and CDR2 YSYEKL. The CDR3 has 15 amino acids. V lost 5 bases, J lost 2 bases, and 15 bases lay in between. The CDR3 region has the DNA TGCGCCAGCAGCTCTCAACCGACGGGAAACTATGGCTACACCTTC. Its translation: CASSSQPTGNYGYTF.

V gene TRBV15 combines with J gene TRBJ2-1; TRBD1 is a possible D gene (7 bases). The germline V gene has CDR1 LNHNV and CDR2 YYDKDF (reference sequence). The CDR3 runs 16 residues. Trimming left V 4 bases short and J 1 base short, with 14 bases between. Written as DNA, the CDR3 is TGTGCCACCAGCATTTTTCAGGGGGGATCCTACAATGAGCAGTTCTTC. Amino acid sequence: CATSIFQGGSYNEQFF.

The V call is TRBV28, the J call TRBJ2-7; a possible D gene is TRBD2 (6 bases). The germline V and J ends were trimmed by 5 bases and 2 bases, with 10 bases remaining between them. Per the germline V gene, CDR1 is MDHEN and CDR2 is SYDVKM. This CDR3 is 13 amino acids long. For the CDR3, the DNA is TGTGCCAGCAGTCCCGGGGGAACCTACGAGCAGTACTTC. It yields the protein CASSPGGTYEQYF.

V is TRBV27 and J is TRBJ2-7; possible D gene TRBD2, 6 bases. The CDR3 is 14 amino acids. With 4 bases removed from V and 3 bases from J, the gap between germline ends came to 13 bases. Germline loops: CDR1 MNHEY, CDR2 SMNVEV (reference sequence). The CDR3 DNA follows: TGTGCCAGCAGTTCCGCGGGACGGCTCTACGAGCAGTACTTC. Its translation: CASSSAGRLYEQYF.

The chain couples TRBV4-3 to TRBJ1-5, with D maybe TRBD1 (6 bases). CDR3 length: 15 amino acids. V was cut by 0 bases and J by 6 bases, with 12 bases left in between. The germline V gene has CDR1 LGHNA and CDR2 YSLEER. The CDR3 region has the DNA TGCGCCAGCAGCCAAGATGGGGCAGGGGTTCAGCCCCAGCATTTT. Translated, it gives CASSQDGAGVQPQHF.

The J gene is TRBJ1-6, the V gene TRBV10-3, with a tentative D call TRBD1 (6 bases). Germline-derived CDR1 and CDR2 are ENHRY and SYGVKD. This CDR3 has 15 residues. The ends were cut back, 2 bases at V and 4 bases at J, with 9 bases in the middle. In DNA form, the CDR3 reads TGTGCCATCAGTGAGATGGACAGTTATAATTCACCCCTCCACTTT. This gives the protein CAISEMDSYNSPLHF.

The chain couples TRBV7-2 to TRBJ2-7; 7 bases match TRBD1. Germline CDR1 is SGHTA and CDR2 is FQGNSA. Germline trimming cut 2 bases from V and 2 bases from J; bases unmatched to any gene: 9. The CDR3 contains 16 residues. The CDR3 sequence is CASSLKDRYLPYEQYF. In DNA form, the CDR3 reads TGTGCCAGCAGCTTAAAGGACAGGTACCTTCCCTACGAGCAGTACTTC.

This clone was seen a single time. The chain uses TRBV5-5 and TRBJ1-1; tentatively, D is TRBD1 (5 bases). This CDR3 has 14 residues. Germline lookup yields CDR1 SGHKS and CDR2 YYEKEE (reference sequence). V was shortened by 2 bases and J by 3 bases, with 11 bases between the two germline ends. CDR3: CASSFSSGYTEAFF. CDR3 sequence (DNA): TGTGCCAGCAGCTTCTCGTCAGGGTACACTGAAGCTTTCTTT.

The chain carries TRBV7-2 and TRBJ2-7; a possible D gene is TRBD2 (5 bases). The CDR3 runs to 15 residues. In germline, CDR1 is SGHTA, CDR2 FQGNSA. V gave up 2 bases and J gave up 4 bases, with 15 bases separating them. The CDR3 nucleotides are TGTGCCAGCAGCTTATTTCGGTCCCGCGGGTACGAGCAGTACTTC. Translating gives CASSLFRSRGYEQYF.

In DNA form, the CDR3 reads TGTGCCAGCAGCTTCCTTTCAGTTTATAGCAATCAGCCCCAGCATTTT. Translation: CASSFLSVYSNQPQHF. The gene calls are TRBV5-5 and TRBJ1-5, with unresolved D. The CDR3 totals 16 residues. The V end was cut by 2 bases, the J end by 0 bases, with 12 bases between. The V gene's germline CDR1 is SGHKS and CDR2 YYEKEE (reference sequence).

The chain joins TRBV4-2 to TRBJ2-7, with 7 bases fitting TRBD1. With 3 bases clipped from V and 4 bases from J, the junction kept 9 bases outside the gene matches. CDR3 size: 15 residues. Germline lookup yields CDR1 LGHNA and CDR2 YNFKEQ. This CDR3 reads CASSQTPGTVYEQYF. CDR3 nucleotide sequence: TGTGCCAGCAGCCAGACCCCCGGGACAGTATACGAGCAGTACTTC.

This clone was observed once. The chain employs TRBV27 and TRBJ1-2, with 7 bases matching TRBD1. The CDR3 is made up of 17 amino acids. With 2 bases clipped from V and 6 bases from J, the junction kept 15 bases outside the gene matches. The germline V gene has CDR1 MNHEY and CDR2 SMNVEV (reference sequence). Here the CDR3 reads CASSLNWEIRDRDGYTF. DNA for the CDR3: TGTGCCAGCAGTTTAAATTGGGAAATCAGGGACAGAGATGGCTACACCTTC.

The genes are TRBV10-1 and TRBJ2-1; a possible D gene is TRBD2 (7 bases). Germline loops: CDR1 WNHNN, CDR2 SYGVQD (reference sequence). This CDR3 has 18 residues. With 11 bases removed from V and 0 bases from J, the gap between germline ends came to 26 bases. As DNA, the CDR3 is TGCGCCCAGCATCGGGGGGCCCTAATCACGAGCTCCTACAATGAGCAGTTCTTC. Translation: CAQHRGALITSSYNEQFF.

V and J are TRBV5-1 and TRBJ2-7, with 7 bases identical to TRBD2. The germline gives CDR1 SGHRS, CDR2 YFSETQ. J was trimmed by 4 bases and V by 4 bases; bases with no gene match: 5. The length of the CDR3 is 13 residues. The CDR3 coding sequence is TGCGCCAGCAGCGCTCGGGAGGCTTACGAGCAGTACTTC. Encoded protein: CASSAREAYEQYF.

In this sample, this clone turned up a few times. This chain uses TRBV27 with TRBJ1-1; D uncertain. This CDR3 is built from 13 residues. V was clipped by 6 bases and J by 4 bases, with 12 bases between them. Germline V gene lookup returns CDR1 MNHEY and CDR2 SMNVEV (reference sequence). CDR3 nucleotide sequence: TGTGCCAGCAGGCGGGGAGGTGCCACTGAAGCTTTCTTT. Its protein is CASRRGGATEAFF.

The chain recombines TRBV3-1 (or the pseudogene TRBV3-2) with TRBJ1-1, with unresolved D. Per germline, CDR1 LGHDT and CDR2 YNNKEL (reference sequence). The CDR3 length is 12 residues. V shed 4 bases and J shed 1 base, with 4 bases lying between them. CDR3 sequence: CASSRQNTEAFF. As DNA, the CDR3 is TGTGCCAGCAGCCGTCAGAACACTGAAGCTTTCTTT.

The gene calls are TRBV2 and TRBJ2-2; unclear D gene. This CDR3 is 14 amino acids long. The germline gives CDR1 SNHLY, CDR2 FYNNEI. Trimming left V 4 bases short and J 1 base short, with 7 bases between. The CDR3 is CASSGSRNTGELFF. CDR3 coding DNA: TGTGCCAGCAGTGGTAGCAGGAACACCGGGGAGCTGTTTTTT.

The chain recombines TRBV29-1 with TRBJ1-2; D remains ambiguous. Trimming shortened V by 6 bases and J by 5 bases, and 19 bases separated the two germline ends. The CDR3 sequence is 14 residues long. Germline V gene sequence: CDR1 SQVTM, CDR2 ANQGSEA. CDR3 region: CSVPIAGKNYGYTF. The CDR3 DNA reads as TGCAGCGTGCCAATAGCCGGGAAAAATTATGGCTACACCTTC.